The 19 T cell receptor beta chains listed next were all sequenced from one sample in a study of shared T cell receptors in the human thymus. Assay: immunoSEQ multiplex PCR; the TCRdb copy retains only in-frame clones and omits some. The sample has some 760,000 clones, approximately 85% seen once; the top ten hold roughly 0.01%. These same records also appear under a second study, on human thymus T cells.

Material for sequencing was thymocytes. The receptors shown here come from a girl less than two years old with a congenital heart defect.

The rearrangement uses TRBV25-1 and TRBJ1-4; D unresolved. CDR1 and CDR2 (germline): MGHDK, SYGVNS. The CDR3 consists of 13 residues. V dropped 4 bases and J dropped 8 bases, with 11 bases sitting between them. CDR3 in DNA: TGTGCCAGCAGTGTGTGGGGAGACGAAAAACTGTTTTTT. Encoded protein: CASSVWGDEKLFF.

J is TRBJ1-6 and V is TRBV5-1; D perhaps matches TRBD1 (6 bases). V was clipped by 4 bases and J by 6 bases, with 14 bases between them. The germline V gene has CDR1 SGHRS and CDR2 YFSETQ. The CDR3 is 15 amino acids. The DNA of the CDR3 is TGCGCCAGCAGCGTACATGGACAGCTTAATTCACCCCTCCACTTT. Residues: CASSVHGQLNSPLHF.

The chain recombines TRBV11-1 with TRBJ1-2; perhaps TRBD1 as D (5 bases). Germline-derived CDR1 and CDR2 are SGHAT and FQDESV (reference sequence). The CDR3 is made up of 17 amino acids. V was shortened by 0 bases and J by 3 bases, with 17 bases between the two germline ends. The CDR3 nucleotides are TGTGCCAGCAGCTTAGCGGCGACGTACAGGATAGACTATGGCTACACCTTC. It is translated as CASSLAATYRIDYGYTF.

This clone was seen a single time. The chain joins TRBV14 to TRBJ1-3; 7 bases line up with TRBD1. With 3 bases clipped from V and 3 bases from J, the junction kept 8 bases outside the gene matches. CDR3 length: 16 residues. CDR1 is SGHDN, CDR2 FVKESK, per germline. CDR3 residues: CASSQQGVTFGNTIYF. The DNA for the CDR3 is TGTGCCAGCAGCCAGCAGGGGGTAACCTTTGGAAACACCATATATTTT.

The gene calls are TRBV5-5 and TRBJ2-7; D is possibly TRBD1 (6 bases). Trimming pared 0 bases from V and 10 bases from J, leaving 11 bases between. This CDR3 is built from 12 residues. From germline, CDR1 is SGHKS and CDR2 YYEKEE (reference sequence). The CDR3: CASSLDRADQYF. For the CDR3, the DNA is TGTGCCAGCAGCTTGGACAGGGCGGATCAGTACTTC.

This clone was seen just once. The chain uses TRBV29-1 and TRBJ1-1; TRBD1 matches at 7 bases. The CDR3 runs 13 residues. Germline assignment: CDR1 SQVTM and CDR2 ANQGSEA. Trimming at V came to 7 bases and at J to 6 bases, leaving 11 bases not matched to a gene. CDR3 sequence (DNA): TGCAGCGACCGAGGGGGCGCGGTCTCTGAAGCTTTCTTT. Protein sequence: CSDRGGAVSEAFF.

CDR3 DNA sequence: TGTGCCAGCCCTTCCGGGCAGTACTTC. Amino acid sequence: CASPSGQYF. The V call is TRBV9, the J call TRBJ2-7; D is unresolved. The CDR3 loop spans 9 amino acids. The V and J ends lost 7 bases and 9 bases respectively, with 8 bases between them. The V gene's germline CDR1 is SGDLS and CDR2 YYNGEE.

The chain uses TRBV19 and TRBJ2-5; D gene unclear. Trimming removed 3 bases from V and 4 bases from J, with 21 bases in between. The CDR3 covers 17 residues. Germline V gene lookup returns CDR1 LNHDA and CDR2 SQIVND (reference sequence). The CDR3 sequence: CASSISLTPRWAETQYF. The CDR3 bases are TGTGCCAGTAGTATTAGTTTGACGCCCCGATGGGCAGAGACCCAGTACTTC.

CDR3 amino acids: CASTRDRRGTEAFF. CDR3 DNA sequence: TGTGCCAGCACTCGGGACAGGCGGGGCACTGAAGCTTTCTTT. The rearrangement uses TRBV6-5 and TRBJ1-1; TRBD1 aligns across 8 bases. The V gene end was trimmed by 7 bases and the J gene end by 4 bases; junction bases not matched to a gene: 8. The CDR3 covers 14 residues. CDR1 and CDR2 (germline): MNHEY, SVGAGI.

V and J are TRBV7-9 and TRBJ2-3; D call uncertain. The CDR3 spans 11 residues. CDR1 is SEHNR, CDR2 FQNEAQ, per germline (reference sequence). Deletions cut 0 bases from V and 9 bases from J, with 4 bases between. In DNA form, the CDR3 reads TGTGCCAGCAGCTTAGCCCTGACGCAGTATTTT. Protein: CASSLALTQYF. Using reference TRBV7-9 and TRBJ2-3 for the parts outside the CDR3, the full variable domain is DTGVSQNPRHKITKRGQNVTFRCDPISEHNRLYWYRQTLGQGPEFLTYFQNEAQLEKSRLLSDRFSAERPKGSFSTLEIQRTEQGDSAMYLCASSLALTQYFGPGTRLTVL.

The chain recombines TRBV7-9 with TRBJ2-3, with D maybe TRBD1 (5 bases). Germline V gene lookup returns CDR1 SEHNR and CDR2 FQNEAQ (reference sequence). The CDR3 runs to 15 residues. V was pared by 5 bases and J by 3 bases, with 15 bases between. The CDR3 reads CASSPGLQLTDTQYF. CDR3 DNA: TGTGCCAGCAGCCCAGGGCTCCAGCTGACAGATACGCAGTATTTT.

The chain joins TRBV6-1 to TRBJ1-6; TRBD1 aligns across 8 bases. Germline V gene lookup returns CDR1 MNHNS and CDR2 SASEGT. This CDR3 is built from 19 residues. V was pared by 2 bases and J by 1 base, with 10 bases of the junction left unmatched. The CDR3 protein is CASSEPEQGVLSYNSPLHF. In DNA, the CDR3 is TGTGCCAGCAGTGAACCGGAACAGGGGGTACTTTCCTATAATTCACCCCTCCACTTT.

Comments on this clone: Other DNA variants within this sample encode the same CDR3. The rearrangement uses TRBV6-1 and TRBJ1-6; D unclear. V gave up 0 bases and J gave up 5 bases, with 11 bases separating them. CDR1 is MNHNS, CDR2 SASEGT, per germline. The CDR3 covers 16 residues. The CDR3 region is CASSEAVGVDNSPLHF. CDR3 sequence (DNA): TGTGCCAGCAGTGAAGCGGTCGGGGTAGATAATTCACCCCTCCACTTT.

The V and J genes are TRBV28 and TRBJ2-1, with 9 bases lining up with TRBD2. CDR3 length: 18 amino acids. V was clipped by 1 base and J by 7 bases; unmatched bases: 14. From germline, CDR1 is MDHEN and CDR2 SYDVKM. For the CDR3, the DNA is TGTGCCAGCAGTTTATCTGAGGGGGAGCGAGCGGGGGGTAATGAGCAGTTCTTC. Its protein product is CASSLSEGERAGGNEQFF.

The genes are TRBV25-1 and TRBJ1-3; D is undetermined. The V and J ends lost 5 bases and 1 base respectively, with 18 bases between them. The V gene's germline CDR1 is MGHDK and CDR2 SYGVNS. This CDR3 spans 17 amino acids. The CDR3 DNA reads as TGTGCCAGCAGTCCACCCCGGGATCTCCGATCTGGAAACACCATATATTTT. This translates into CASSPPRDLRSGNTIYF. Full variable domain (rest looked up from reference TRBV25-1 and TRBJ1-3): EADIYQTPRYLVIGTGKKITLECSQTMGHDKMYWYQQDPGMELHLIHYSYGVNSTEKGDLSSESTVSRIRTEHFPLTLESARPSHTSQYLCASSPPRDLRSGNTIYFGEGSWLTVV.

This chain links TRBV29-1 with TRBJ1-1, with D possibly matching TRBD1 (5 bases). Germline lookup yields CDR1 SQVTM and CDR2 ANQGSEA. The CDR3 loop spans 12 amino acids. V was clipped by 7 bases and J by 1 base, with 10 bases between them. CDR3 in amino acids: CSAFTGNTEAFF. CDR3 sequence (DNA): TGCAGCGCCTTCACAGGGAACACTGAAGCTTTCTTT.

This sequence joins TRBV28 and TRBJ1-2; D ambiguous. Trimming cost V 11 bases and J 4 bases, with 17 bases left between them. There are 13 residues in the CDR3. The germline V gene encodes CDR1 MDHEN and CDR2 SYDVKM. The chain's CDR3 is CAYSSPGSYGYTF. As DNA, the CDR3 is TGTGCCTACTCCAGTCCCGGGTCCTATGGCTACACCTTC.

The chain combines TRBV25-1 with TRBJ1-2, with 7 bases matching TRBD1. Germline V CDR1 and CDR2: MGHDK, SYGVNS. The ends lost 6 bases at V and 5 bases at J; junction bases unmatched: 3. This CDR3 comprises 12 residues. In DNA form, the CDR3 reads TGTGCCAGCAGCGCAGGGGGTTATGGCTACACCTTC. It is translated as CASSAGGYGYTF.

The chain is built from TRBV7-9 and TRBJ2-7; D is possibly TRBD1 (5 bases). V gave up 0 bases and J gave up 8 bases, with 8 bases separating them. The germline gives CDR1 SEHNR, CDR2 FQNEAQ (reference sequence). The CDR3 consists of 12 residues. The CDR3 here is CASSLAQGKQYF. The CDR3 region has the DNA TGTGCCAGCAGCTTAGCTCAGGGCAAGCAGTACTTC. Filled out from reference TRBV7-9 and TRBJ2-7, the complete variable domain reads DTGVSQNPRHKITKRGQNVTFRCDPISEHNRLYWYRQTLGQGPEFLTYFQNEAQLEKSRLLSDRFSAERPKGSFSTLEIQRTEQGDSAMYLCASSLAQGKQYFGPGTRLTVT.